The T cell receptor (beta chain) described here comes from a study of T cells in narcolepsy. The method was immunoSEQ multiplex PCR; TCRdb's version includes in-frame clones alone and lacks a portion of them. The repertoire includes some 30,000 clones, more than 70% of them detected once, and roughly 0.89% sits in the top ten. The study's findings and limits: Same-patient CSF and blood CD4+ T cell clonotypes included HCRT-specific and TRIB2-specific autoreactive ones. Autoreactive clonotypes reportedly recurred in blood of same and different patients, not controls.

This clone was counted a single time. Its specificity is unknown. The clonotype was recovered from a human donor in good health. Material: memory (CD45RA-) CD4+ T cells from blood.

CDR3: CASSQPLGGTDTQYF. CDR3 in DNA: TGTGCCAGCAGCCAACCCTTGGGGGGGACAGATACGCAGTATTTT. The chain uses TRBV6-6 and TRBJ2-3; TRBD2 aligns across 7 bases. This CDR3 region has 15 residues. V lost 6 bases, J lost 3 bases, and 9 bases stayed unmatched. Germline CDR1 MNHNY, CDR2 SVGAGI (reference sequence).